This TCR beta chain was recovered during a study of technical replicates of blood from a handful of donors. Using immunoSEQ multiplex PCR, the repertoire was profiled, and TCRdb retains in-frame clones only, with some absent. The top ten clones hold roughly 0.2% of a sample with around 72,000 clones, 95% to 98% of them seen once. V was clipped by 4 bases and J by 7 bases; unmatched bases: 11. CDR1 is SGDLS, CDR2 YYNGEE, per germline. The CDR3 length is 15 residues. The specimen sequenced was T cells isolated from PBMCs. The chain couples TRBV9 to TRBJ1-1; 9 bases match TRBD1. The TCR sequence derives from a human donor in good health. The CDR3 sequence is CASSPGDRVLDEAFF. The CDR3 coding sequence is TGTGCCAGCAGCCCGGGGGACAGGGTTCTAGATGAAGCTTTCTTT.